These T cell receptor beta chains were read from a single sample in a study of blood T cell repertoires in COVID-19. The method was immunoSEQ multiplex PCR; TCRdb's version includes in-frame clones alone and lacks a portion of them. The sample has approximately 50,000 clones, 85% to 90% seen once; the top ten hold 7% to 9%. Specimen: peripheral blood. These receptors all come from a man older than 75 with active or convalescent COVID-19. Both conserved end residues are part of each CDR3. D genes are given only for firm matches. Size is omitted from some rows. Given values are once, few, many or a class for expanded clones.

d_call,j_call,clone_size,v_call,cdr3_aa,cdr3_nt
TRBD1,TRBJ2-7,.,TRBV10-3,CAIRNDRDREQYF,TGTGCCATCAGGAACGACAGGGATCGCGAGCAGTACTTC
.,TRBJ2-3,.,TRBV6-5,CASKGSGLADTQYF,TGTGCCAGCAAAGGGAGCGGGCTGGCGGATACGCAGTATTTT
TRBD1,TRBJ1-2,few,TRBV28,CASLSGQGPDYGYTF,TGTGCCAGCCTCTCCGGACAGGGTCCCGACTATGGCTACACCTTC
.,TRBJ2-4,.,TRBV11-3,CASSFRGTKNIQYF,TGTGCCAGCAGCTTTCGGGGGACCAAAAACATTCAGTACTTC
TRBD1,TRBJ1-6,.,TRBV19,CASSTGTGNNSPLHF,TGTGCCAGTAGCACCGGGACAGGGAATAATTCACCCCTCCACTTT
.,TRBJ2-5,.,TRBV7-9,CASSPGTTQETQYF,TGTGCCAGCAGCCCCGGGACAACGCAAGAGACCCAGTACTTC
.,TRBJ2-3,.,TRBV4-3,CASSLLSTDTQYF,TGCGCCAGCAGCCTCTTAAGCACAGATACGCAGTATTTT
.,TRBJ1-1,few,TRBV19,CASSIQVNTEAFF,TGTGCCAGTAGTATACAGGTGAACACTGAAGCTTTCTTT
.,TRBJ1-3,.,TRBV7-9,CASIDGRAFAGNTIYF,TGTGCCAGCATTGACGGGAGGGCTTTCGCGGGAAACACCATATATTTT
.,TRBJ2-1,.,TRBV5-5,CASSSAVLSPYNEQFF,TGTGCCAGCAGCTCGGCGGTCCTCAGCCCCTACAATGAGCAGTTCTTC
.,TRBJ2-5,once,TRBV15,CATSRGGQQETQYF,TGTGCCACCAGCAGAGGTGGGCAGCAAGAGACCCAGTACTTC
TRBD1,TRBJ2-7,.,TRBV10-3,CAISESTGGYEQYF,TGTGCCATCAGTGAGTCGACAGGGGGCTACGAGCAGTACTTC
TRBD1,TRBJ2-3,few,TRBV6-1,CASSELPGQGTDTQYF,TGTGCCAGCAGTGAACTGCCGGGACAGGGGACAGATACGCAGTATTTT
TRBD1,TRBJ1-2,.,TRBV6-6,CASIPGQGSGTTF,TGTGCCAGCATTCCGGGACAGGGGTCCGGGACCACCTTC
.,TRBJ1-1,.,TRBV7-8,CASRSHRNTEAFF,TGTGCCAGCCGCTCGCATAGGAACACTGAAGCTTTCTTT
.,TRBJ1-1,.,TRBV27,CASSDNQGAEAFF,TGTGCCAGCAGTGACAACCAGGGTGCAGAAGCTTTCTTT
.,TRBJ1-3,.,TRBV5-6,CASSPGTYSGNTIYF,TGTGCCAGCAGCCCCGGGACATATTCTGGAAACACCATATATTTT
TRBD1,TRBJ2-7,.,TRBV24-1,CATSDPNSGTGSYEQYF,TGTGCCACCAGTGACCCGAATTCCGGGACAGGCTCCTACGAGCAGTACTTC
.,TRBJ1-5,.,TRBV5-1,CASSQAGRGDQPQHF,TGCGCCAGCAGCCAGGCGGGGCGGGGGGATCAGCCCCAGCATTTT
TRBD1,TRBJ1-4,.,TRBV5-5,CASSTPTGWIEKLFF,TGTGCCAGCAGCACCCCGACAGGGTGGATTGAAAAACTGTTTTTT
.,TRBJ1-1,.,TRBV9,CASSDSPGHLNTEAFF,TGTGCCAGCAGCGATTCCCCCGGACATTTGAACACTGAAGCTTTCTTT
TRBD1,TRBJ1-2,.,TRBV5-1,CASSLGAGGNYGYTF,TGCGCCAGCAGCTTGGGGGCAGGGGGCAACTATGGCTACACCTTC
TRBD2,TRBJ2-3,.,TRBV27,CASRPGTSGPITQYF,TGTGCCAGCAGACCCGGGACTAGCGGGCCCATTACGCAGTATTTT
.,TRBJ2-3,.,TRBV7-9,CASSRTYGGQRSTDTQYF,TGTGCCAGCAGCCGCACGTACGGGGGACAGAGAAGCACAGATACGCAGTATTTT
TRBD1,TRBJ1-2,.,TRBV12-3/TRBV12-4,CASSFEGAYGYTF,TGTGCCAGCAGTTTTGAGGGGGCCTATGGCTACACCTTC
TRBD2,TRBJ2-1,.,TRBV10-3,CAISESGGRGEQFF,TGTGCCATCAGTGAGTCGGGAGGGCGAGGTGAGCAGTTCTTC
TRBD1,TRBJ1-4,.,TRBV5-4,CASSLTGEHEKLFF,TGTGCCAGCAGCCTGACAGGGGAGCATGAAAAACTGTTTTTT
.,TRBJ1-2,.,TRBV6-1,CASSEFGGTNYGYTF,TGTGCCAGCAGTGAATTTGGGGGGACTAACTATGGCTACACCTTC
.,TRBJ2-3,.,TRBV5-1,CASSSTGYQDTDTQYF,TGCGCCAGCAGCTCTACAGGGTACCAGGACACAGATACGCAGTATTTT
TRBD2,TRBJ2-6,.,TRBV28,CASTRLGTSGFSGANVLTF,TGTGCCAGCACAAGGCTCGGGACTAGCGGATTCTCTGGGGCCAACGTCCTGACTTTC
.,TRBJ2-7,.,TRBV28,CASSLAGLYEQYF,TGTGCCAGCAGTTTGGCAGGGTTATACGAGCAGTACTTC
.,TRBJ2-3,.,TRBV5-1,CASSRTSTDTQYF,TGCGCCAGCAGCCGTACTAGCACAGATACGCAGTATTTT
TRBD2,TRBJ2-4,.,TRBV28,CASSPGLAGGFRNIQYF,TGTGCCAGCAGTCCGGGACTAGCGGGAGGGTTTCGGAACATTCAGTACTTC
TRBD1,TRBJ2-1,.,TRBV28,CASSLGQTNEQFF,TGTGCCAGCAGTCTGGGACAGACCAATGAGCAGTTCTTC
.,TRBJ2-7,few,TRBV6-2/TRBV6-3,CASSTETYEQYF,TGTGCCAGCAGTACCGAGACCTACGAGCAGTACTTC
TRBD2,TRBJ2-2,few,TRBV6-6,CASRTPGLVTGELFF,TGTGCCAGCAGAACTCCGGGACTAGTAACCGGGGAGCTGTTTTTT
TRBD1,TRBJ1-2,.,TRBV11-2,CASSINQGAGYTF,TGTGCCAGCAGCATCAATCAGGGGGCTGGCTACACCTTC
TRBD1,TRBJ2-5,.,TRBV30,CAWSYPQTGGETQYF,TGTGCCTGGAGTTACCCGCAGACAGGGGGCGAGACCCAGTACTTC
.,TRBJ2-7,.,TRBV4-2,CASSPFLDSYEQYF,TGTGCCAGCAGCCCTTTCTTAGACTCCTACGAGCAGTACTTC
.,TRBJ1-4,.,TRBV6-5,CASSYDRGSNEKLFF,TGTGCCAGCAGTTACGATAGGGGTTCTAATGAAAAACTGTTTTTT
.,TRBJ2-3,.,TRBV28,CATTVTSTDTQYF,TGTGCCACCACAGTCACTAGCACAGATACGCAGTATTTT
.,TRBJ1-1,.,TRBV7-9,CASSSRGQEGTEAFF,TGTGCCAGCAGCTCCAGGGGTCAGGAAGGCACTGAAGCTTTCTTT
TRBD2,TRBJ2-2,.,TRBV18,CASSPFAGESTGELFF,TGTGCCAGCTCACCTTTTGCGGGAGAGAGCACCGGGGAGCTGTTTTTT
.,TRBJ1-4,.,TRBV6-2/TRBV6-3,CASSDHGADEKLFF,TGTGCCAGCAGTGACCACGGAGCGGATGAAAAACTGTTTTTT
.,TRBJ1-1,.,TRBV6-6,CASRLRPGRGNTEAFF,TGTGCCAGCAGACTGAGACCTGGACGGGGGAACACTGAAGCTTTCTTT
TRBD2,TRBJ2-7,.,TRBV18,CASSPSGGAYEQYF,TGTGCCAGCTCACCTAGCGGGGGGGCCTACGAGCAGTACTTC
.,TRBJ2-1,once,TRBV11-2,CASSLRSGSYNEQFF,TGTGCCAGCAGCTTAAGGTCGGGCTCCTACAATGAGCAGTTCTTC
.,TRBJ1-1,.,TRBV19,CASTPLATTEAFF,TGTGCCAGTACCCCGTTGGCGACAACTGAAGCTTTCTTT
.,TRBJ1-2,.,TRBV6-5,CASSYRIAGANYGYTF,TGTGCCAGCAGTTACCGGATCGCAGGGGCTAACTATGGCTACACCTTC
.,TRBJ1-1,few,TRBV5-1,CASSSGGPNTEAFF,TGCGCCAGCAGCTCTGGGGGCCCTAACACTGAAGCTTTCTTT
TRBD2,TRBJ2-5,.,TRBV5-1,CASSSTLAGGGETQYF,TGCGCCAGCAGCTCCACCCTAGCGGGGGGGGGAGAGACCCAGTACTTC
.,TRBJ1-2,.,TRBV12-2,CASRLAQAGGRLGYTF,TGTGCAAGTCGCTTAGCGCAGGCGGGGGGGCGTCTTGGCTACACCTTC
TRBD2,TRBJ2-4,.,TRBV19,CASSGGTSNSFIQYF,TGTGCCAGTAGTGGAGGGACTAGCAATTCATTCATTCAGTACTTC
TRBD2,TRBJ2-1,.,TRBV10-1,CASSAAGGGQFF,TGCGCCAGCAGCGCAGCGGGAGGGGGGCAGTTCTTC